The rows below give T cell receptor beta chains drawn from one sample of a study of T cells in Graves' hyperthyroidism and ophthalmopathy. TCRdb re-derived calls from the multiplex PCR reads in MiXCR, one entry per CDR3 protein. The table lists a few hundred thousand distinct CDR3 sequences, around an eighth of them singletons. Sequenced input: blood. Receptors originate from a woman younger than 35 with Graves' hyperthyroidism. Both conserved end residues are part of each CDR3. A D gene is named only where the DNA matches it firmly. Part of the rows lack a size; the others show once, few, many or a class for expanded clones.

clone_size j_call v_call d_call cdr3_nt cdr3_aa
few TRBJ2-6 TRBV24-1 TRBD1 TGTGCCGTTGGACAGGAAGTCTCTGGGGCCAACGTCCTGACTTTC CAVGQEVSGANVLTF
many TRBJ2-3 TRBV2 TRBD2 TGTGCCAGCAGATCCCAGACTAGCGGGGCAGATACGCAGTATTTT CASRSQTSGADTQYF
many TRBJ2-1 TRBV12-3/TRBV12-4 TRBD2 TGTGCCAGCAGTTTCCGGGGAGGGACTAACCCAAGCTCCTACAATGAGCAGTTCTTC CASSFRGGTNPSSYNEQFF
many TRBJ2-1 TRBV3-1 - TGTGCCAGCAGCCAAGAGGGCAAGGGGCAGTTCTTC CASSQEGKGQFF
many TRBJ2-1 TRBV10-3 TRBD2 TGTGCCATCAGTTCCGAGGGAGCGGGAGCCAACAATGAGCAGTTCTTC CAISSEGAGANNEQFF
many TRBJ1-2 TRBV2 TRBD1 TGTGCCAGCAGTAGGACAGGGACGGGGTATGGCTACACCTTC CASSRTGTGYGYTF
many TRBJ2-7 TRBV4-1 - TGCGCCAGCAGCCAAGACCCAGGAGATCCTAGCGACGAGCAGTACTTC CASSQDPGDPSDEQYF
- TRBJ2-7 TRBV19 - TGTGCCAGTAGCCGAGAAAGTTCTCTGGAACCACTCTCCTACGAGCAGTACTTC CASSRESSLEPLSYEQYF
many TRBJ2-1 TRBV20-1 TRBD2 TGCAGTGCTAGAGATGTACGGGGCGGGACTATGTACAATGAGCAGTTCTTC CSARDVRGGTMYNEQFF
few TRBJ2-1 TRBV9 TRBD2 TGTGCCAGCAGCCCCCTCGGGGGGGGCTATGAGCAGTTCTTC CASSPLGGGYEQFF
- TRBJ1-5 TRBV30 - TGTGCCTGGAGTGTACGGTTTGGGCAATATACCAATCAGCCCCATCATTTT CAWSVRFGQYTNQPHHF
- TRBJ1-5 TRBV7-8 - TGTGCCAGCAGCTGGATTTTAGGTAGCACTACGCATTTT CASSWILGSTTHF
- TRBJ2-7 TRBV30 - TGTGCCTGGAGTCCCCCCAGAGGGCCAACCTACGAGCAGTACTTC CAWSPPRGPTYEQYF
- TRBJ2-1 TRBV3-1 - TGTGCCAGCAGCCATCTCAGGGGCAGCACCTCTTCGGATGAGCAGTTCTTC CASSHLRGSTSSDEQFF
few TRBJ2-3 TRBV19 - TGTGCCAGTAGTATGGGGACCAGCCCCCTCACAGATACGCAGTATTTT CASSMGTSPLTDTQYF
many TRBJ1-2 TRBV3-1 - TGTGCCAGCAGCCAAAGTACGGGCTACACCTTC CASSQSTGYTF
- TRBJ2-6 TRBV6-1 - TGTGCCACCATCCTCTCTGGGGCCAACGTCCTGACTTTC CATILSGANVLTF